By sample fraction, the clone carrying this T cell receptor beta chain is medium-sized. No antigen is known for it. The record originates from a study of OX40 agonist ivuxolimab in advanced cancers. Study summary: Ivuxolimab, which patients received intravenously every 2 weeks, was dosed at 0.01 to 10 mg/kg.

Patients had blood sampled at baseline and again on cycle 4 day 1 and cycle 7 day 1. Study-level results: By week 6 at 0.1 to 3.0 mg/kg, blood CD4+ and CD8+ T cells had expanded clonally. Some nonresponders additionally presented with little normalized T-cell clonal expansion.

The assay was immunoSEQ multiplex PCR, and TCRdb's table has in-frame clones only and misses some. The top ten clones hold 43% of a sample with approximately 15,000 clones, 82% of them seen once. This receptor was taken from an adult with an advanced solid tumor such as melanoma, head and neck, liver or kidney cancer. The material was CD4+ or CD8+ T cells sorted from blood, obtained in a trial of the OX40 agonist ivuxolimab.

The CDR3 DNA reads as TGTGCCAGCAGCAAAATGCGACAGGGTGTAAACACCATATATTTT. It specifies CASSKMRQGVNTIYF. The chain recombines TRBV21-1 with TRBJ1-3; the D call in the table, TRBD1, was not verified against the DNA. TRBV21-1 is tagged as a pseudogene. The CDR3 has 15 residues.